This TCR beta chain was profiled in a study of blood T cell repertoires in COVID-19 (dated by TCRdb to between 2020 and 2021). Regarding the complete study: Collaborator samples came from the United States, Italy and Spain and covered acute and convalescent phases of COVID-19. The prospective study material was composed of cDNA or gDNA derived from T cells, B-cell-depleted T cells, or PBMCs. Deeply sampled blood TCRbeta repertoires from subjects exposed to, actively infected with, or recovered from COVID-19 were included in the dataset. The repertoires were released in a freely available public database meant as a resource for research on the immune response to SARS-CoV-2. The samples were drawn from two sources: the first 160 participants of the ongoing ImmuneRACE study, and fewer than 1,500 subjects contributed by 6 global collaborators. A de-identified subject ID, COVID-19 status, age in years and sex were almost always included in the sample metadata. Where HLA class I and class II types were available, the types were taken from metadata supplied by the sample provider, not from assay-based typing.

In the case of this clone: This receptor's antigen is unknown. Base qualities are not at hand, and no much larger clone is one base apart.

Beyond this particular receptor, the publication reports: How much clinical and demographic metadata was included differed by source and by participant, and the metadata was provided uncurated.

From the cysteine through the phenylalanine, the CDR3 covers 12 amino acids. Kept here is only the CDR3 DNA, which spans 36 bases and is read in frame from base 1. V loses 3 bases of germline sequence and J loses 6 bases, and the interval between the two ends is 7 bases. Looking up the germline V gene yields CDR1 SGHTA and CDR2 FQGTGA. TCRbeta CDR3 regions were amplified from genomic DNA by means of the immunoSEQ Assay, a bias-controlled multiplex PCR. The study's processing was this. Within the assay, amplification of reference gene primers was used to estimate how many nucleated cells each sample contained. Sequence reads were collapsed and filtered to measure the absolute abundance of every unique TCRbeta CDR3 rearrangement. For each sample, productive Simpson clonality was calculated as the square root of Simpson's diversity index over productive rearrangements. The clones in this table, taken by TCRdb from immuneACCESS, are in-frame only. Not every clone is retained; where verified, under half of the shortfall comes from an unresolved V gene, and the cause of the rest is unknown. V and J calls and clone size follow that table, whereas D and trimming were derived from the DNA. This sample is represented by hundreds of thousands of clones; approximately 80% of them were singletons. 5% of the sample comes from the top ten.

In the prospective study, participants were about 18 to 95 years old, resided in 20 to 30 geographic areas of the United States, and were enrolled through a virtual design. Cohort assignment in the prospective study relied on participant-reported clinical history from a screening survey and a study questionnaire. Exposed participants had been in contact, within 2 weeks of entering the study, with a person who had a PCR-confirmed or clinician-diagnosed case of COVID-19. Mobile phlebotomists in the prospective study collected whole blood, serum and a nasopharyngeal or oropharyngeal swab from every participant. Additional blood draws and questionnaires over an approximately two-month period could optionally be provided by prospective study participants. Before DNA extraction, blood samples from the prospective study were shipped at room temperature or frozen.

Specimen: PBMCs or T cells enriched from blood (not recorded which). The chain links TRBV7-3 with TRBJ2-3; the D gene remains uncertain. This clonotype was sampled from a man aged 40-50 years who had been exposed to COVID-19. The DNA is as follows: TGTGCCAGCAGCTTTAACCGGGATACGCAGTATTTT. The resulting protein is CASSFNRDTQYF.